This TCR beta chain was captured in a study of cytomegalovirus exposure and HLA in healthy donors. Primers: 60 Vbeta forward and 13 Jbeta reverse. Assay: immunoSEQ multiplex PCR; the TCRdb copy retains only in-frame clones and omits some. The sample yields about 94,000 clones, more than 60% seen once. Germline loops: CDR1 SQVTM, CDR2 ANQGSEA. This CDR3 is 14 amino acids long. V lost 1 base to trimming and J lost 0 bases, with 6 bases between them. Sequenced input: PBMCs. This clonotype was sampled from a man aged 30 to 45 in good health and CMV-seronegative. This chain links TRBV29-1 with TRBJ2-2, with D unresolved. This chain's CDR3 is CSVEGRANTGELFF. The CDR3 DNA reads as TGCAGCGTTGAAGGGAGAGCGAACACCGGGGAGCTGTTTTTT.